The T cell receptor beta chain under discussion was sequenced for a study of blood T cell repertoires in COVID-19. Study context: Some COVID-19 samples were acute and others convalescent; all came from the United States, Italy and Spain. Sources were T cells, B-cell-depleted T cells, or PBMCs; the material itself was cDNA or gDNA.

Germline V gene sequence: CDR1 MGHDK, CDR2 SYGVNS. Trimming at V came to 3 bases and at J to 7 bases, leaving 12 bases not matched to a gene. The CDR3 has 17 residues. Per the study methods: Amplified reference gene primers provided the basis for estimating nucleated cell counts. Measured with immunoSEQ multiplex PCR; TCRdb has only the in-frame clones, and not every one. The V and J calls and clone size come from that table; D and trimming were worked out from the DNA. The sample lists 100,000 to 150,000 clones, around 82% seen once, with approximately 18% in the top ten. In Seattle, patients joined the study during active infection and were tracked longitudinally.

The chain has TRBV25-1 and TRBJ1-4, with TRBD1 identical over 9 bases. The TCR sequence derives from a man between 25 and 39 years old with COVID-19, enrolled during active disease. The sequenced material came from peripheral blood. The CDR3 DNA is TGTGCCAGCAGTGACTCATTGGGACAGGGCCCAGGTGAAAAACTGTTTTTT. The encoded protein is CASSDSLGQGPGEKLFF.